These 5 T cell receptor beta chains were all obtained from the same sample, sequenced in a study of blood T cell repertoires in COVID-19 (dated by TCRdb to about 2020). Libraries were constructed by the immunoSEQ multiplex PCR assay. In TCRdb, the immuneACCESS table is reduced to in-frame sequences with V and J assigned. These tables do not hold every clone; where another copy was compared, an unresolved V gene accounts for under half, and the others remain unexplained. The sample profile shows about 210,000 clones; 80% to 90% of them were found once. The ten largest clones take up 3% to 4% of the sample. The source material was PBMCs or T cells enriched from blood (not recorded which). Source of these receptors: a woman in her thirties or forties with acute COVID-19.

The chain uses TRBV7-6 and TRBJ2-1; 7 nucleotides match TRBD2. The CDR3 sequence is 16 residues long. Looked up from germline, CDR1 is SGHVS and CDR2 is FNYEAQ. V lost 5 bases, J lost 0 bases, and 7 bases stayed unmatched. The CDR3 nucleotides are TGTGCCAGCAGCCCCACTAGCGTCCTCTCCTACAATGAGCAGTTCTTC. Amino acids: CASSPTSVLSYNEQFF.

This clone has at least ten counts. The rearrangement links TRBV7-2 to TRBJ1-2; D remains ambiguous. This CDR3 spans 15 amino acids. V was shortened by 2 bases and J by 0 bases, with 10 bases between the two germline ends. The germline V gene has CDR1 SGHTA and CDR2 FQGNSA. This CDR3 is CASSLNWGANYGYTF. CDR3 nucleotide sequence: TGTGCCAGCAGCTTAAACTGGGGAGCTAACTATGGCTACACCTTC.

The CDR3 DNA reads TGTGCCAGCAGTGACTACCGAGGAGGTCGGGGCACAGATACGCAGTATTTT. Translation gives CASSDYRGGRGTDTQYF. The V call is TRBV25-1, the J call TRBJ2-3; tentatively, D is TRBD2 (5 bases). Germline V gene sequence: CDR1 MGHDK, CDR2 SYGVNS. V shed 3 bases and J shed 1 base, with 17 bases lying between them. This CDR3 has 17 residues.

The CDR3 loop is CASSTGYNEQFF. CDR3 sequence (DNA): TGTGCCAGTAGTACAGGGTACAATGAGCAGTTCTTC. V and J are TRBV19 and TRBJ2-1; D possibly corresponds to TRBD1 (5 bases). CDR1 LNHDA and CDR2 SQIVND come from the germline V gene (reference sequence). CDR3 length: 12 amino acids. Between the trimmed V and J ends, which lost 4 bases and 4 bases, there was a span of 5 bases. The full variable domain, with the rest looked up from reference TRBV19 and TRBJ2-1, is DGGITQSPKYLFRKEGQNVTLSCEQNLNHDAMYWYRQDPGQGLRLIYYSQIVNDFQKGDIAEGYSVSREKKESFPLTVTSAQKNPTAFYLCASSTGYNEQFFGPGTRLTVL.

This CDR3 is CASSAGDRGSDEQFF. Here the CDR3 DNA reads TGTGCCAGCAGTGCTGGGGACAGGGGATCGGATGAGCAGTTCTTC. This rearrangement joins TRBV6-4 to TRBJ2-1; 10 bases align to TRBD1. This CDR3 is 15 amino acids long. Germline V gene lookup returns CDR1 MRHNA and CDR2 SNTAGT. Unmatched junction bases numbered 8, after V lost 4 bases and J lost 8 bases.